This T cell receptor beta chain was documented in a study of regulatory T cells in long-lasting Graves disease. Construction of the TCR beta libraries employed iRepertoire HTBI primers in conjunction with Arm-PCR of CDR3 regions. TCRdb re-called the multiplex PCR reads with MiXCR, one entry per CDR3 protein. The sample records 400,000 to 500,000 distinct CDR3 sequences, 20% to 25% being singletons. Time point defined: persistent/refractory GD, antithyroid drugs over 5 years with positive TRAb. RNA isolated from PBMCs was used to make the TCR library. This CDR3 is built from 14 residues. Germline loops: CDR1 MNHEY, CDR2 SVGAGI. The V end was cut by 0 bases, the J end by 4 bases, with 7 bases between. This clonotype has a count of ten or more.

This sample comprised peripheral blood mononuclear cells (PBMCs), obtained when the disease was refractory, from a patient treated with antithyroid drugs. This rearrangement joins TRBV6-5 to TRBJ1-5; no clear D. The receptor was isolated from a female donor with Graves disease. Written as DNA, the CDR3 is TGTGCCAGCAGTTACTCACCCTATAATCAGCCCCAGCATTTT. Its translation: CASSYSPYNQPQHF.